The 28 T cell receptor beta chains presented below share a single source sample, sequenced in a study of T-cell reconstitution after alpha-beta-depleted transplantation in children. TCRbeta library preparation incorporated unique molecular identifiers. Each CDR3 protein gets one entry after TCRdb re-called the PCR reads with MiXCR. This sample has approximately 290,000 distinct CDR3 sequences, with roughly 11% found just once. The sequencing used peripheral blood, collected 180 days after TCRalphabeta/CD19-depleted stem cell transplant. The source of these receptors is a male patient aged 2-9 years who had a stem cell transplant for chronic granulomatous disease, so the T cells may come from the graft donor.

Ten or more counts support this clonotype. This sequence joins TRBV19 and TRBJ2-2; D is uncertain. Between the trimmed V and J ends, which lost 3 bases and 6 bases, there was a span of 11 bases. Per the germline V gene, CDR1 is LNHDA and CDR2 is SQIVND (reference sequence). The CDR3 extends over 14 amino acids. The CDR3 reads CASSIGRMSGELFF. CDR3 nucleotide sequence: TGTGCCAGTAGTATCGGGCGAATGTCCGGGGAGCTGTTTTTT.

This clonotype was picked up many times. The rearrangement links TRBV27 to TRBJ2-5; the D is unclear. The CDR3 has 12 residues. Germline CDR1 and CDR2: MNHEY and SMNVEV (reference sequence). Trimming removed 8 bases at V and 8 bases at J, with 15 bases between. The CDR3, as DNA: TGTGCCAGCCGGACCCAAGGGAAAACCCAGTACTTC. It codes for CASRTQGKTQYF.

This clonotype was detected ten times or more. This chain links TRBV20-1 with TRBJ2-5; D remains ambiguous. The CDR3 is 12 residues long. Germline V gene data show CDR1 as DFQATT and CDR2 as SNEGSKA (reference sequence). The V and J ends lost 6 bases and 3 bases respectively, with 11 bases between them. This chain's CDR3 is CSAPKGKETQYF. CDR3 sequence (DNA): TGCAGTGCGCCCAAAGGAAAAGAGACCCAGTACTTC.

Comment on this clonotype: Possible read error: a much larger clone is one base away. V is TRBV3-1 and J is TRBJ2-7, with 12 bases aligning to TRBD1. Germline V gene lookup returns CDR1 LGHDT and CDR2 YNNKEL (reference sequence). This CDR3 spans 15 amino acids. Here the CDR3 DNA reads TGTGCCAGCAGCGCGGGACAGGGGGCCTTATACGAGAAGTACTTC. Translation gives CASSAGQGALYEKYF.

This clonotype was picked up many times. The chain couples TRBV11-2 to TRBJ2-1; 12 bases match TRBD2. J lost 10 bases, V lost 5 bases, and 6 bases had no gene match. In germline, CDR1 is SGHAT, CDR2 FQNNGV. This CDR3 is 14 amino acids long. In nucleotides, the CDR3 is TGTGCCAGCAGCATGGGACTAGCGGGTTGGGAGCAGTTCTTC. Protein: CASSMGLAGWEQFF.

The chain uses TRBV5-2 and TRBJ2-7; TRBD1 reflects the table's D call only, with no check against the DNA. TRBV5-2 has pseudogene status. CDR3 length: 13 amino acids. Here the CDR3 reads CARGPGLGCEQYF. CDR3 nucleotide sequence: TGTGCCAGGGGCCCCGGGTTGGGCTGCGAGCAGTACTTC.

This clonotype was found a few times. The rearrangement joins TRBV7-2 to TRBJ2-7; TRBD1 matches at 9 bases. The CDR3 has 15 residues. Trimming took 5 bases from V and 2 from J; bases not matched to a gene: 7. Germline V gene data show CDR1 as SGHTA and CDR2 as FQGNSA. CDR3 sequence (DNA): TGTGCCAGCAGCGTAGGGACAGGGAGGACCTACGAGCAGTACTTC. As protein: CASSVGTGRTYEQYF.

This clonotype was observed at least ten times. V is TRBV28 and J is TRBJ1-1, with TRBD1 identical over 7 bases. Germline V gene sequence: CDR1 MDHEN, CDR2 SYDVKM. V trimming: 5 bases; J trimming: 0 bases; junction bases outside the gene matches: 12. The CDR3 is 17 amino acids. The CDR3 here is CASSPRQGPYMNTEAFF. The CDR3, as DNA: TGTGCCAGCAGTCCTAGACAGGGCCCCTACATGAACACTGAAGCTTTCTTT. The whole variable domain, filled in from reference TRBV28 and TRBJ1-1, reads DVKVTQSSRYLVKRTGEKVFLECVQDMDHENMFWYRQDPGLGLRLIYFSYDVKMKEKGDIPEGYSVSREKKERFSLILESASTNQTSMYLCASSPRQGPYMNTEAFFGQGTRLTVV.

This clonotype was observed at least ten times. The chain recombines TRBV29-1 with TRBJ2-5; no definite D call. The CDR3 length is 8 residues. The germline gives CDR1 SQVTM, CDR2 ANQGSEA. V was trimmed by 4 bases and J by 7 bases, leaving 1 base between them. The CDR3 region has the DNA TGCAGCGTTGGGACCCAGTACTTC. Encoded protein: CSVGTQYF.

This clonotype was detected ten times or more. The chain couples TRBV12-3 or TRBV12-4 to TRBJ1-1, with TRBD1 matching over 11 bases. This CDR3 spans 16 amino acids. The J segment lost 5 bases and the V segment lost 3 bases, leaving 8 bases of the junction unmatched. The CDR3 sequence is CASSLGQGGGETEAFF. CDR3 bases: TGTGCCAGCAGTTTGGGACAGGGGGGAGGTGAAACTGAAGCTTTCTTT.

The table lists this clonotype with many counts. V gene TRBV14 combines with J gene TRBJ2-7, with D perhaps given as TRBD1 or TRBD2 (5 bases each). CDR1 and CDR2 (germline): SGHDN, FVKESK. This CDR3 has 13 amino acids. V was cut by 8 bases and J by 0 bases, with 11 bases left in between. CDR3 sequence: CASSGRLSYEQYF. CDR3 bases: TGTGCCAGCTCGGGACGACTCTCCTACGAGCAGTACTTC.

CDR3 DNA sequence: TGCGCCAGCAGCCAAGAACCTAGCGGGGATATAAGCTCCTACGAGCAGTACTTC. It is translated as CASSQEPSGDISSYEQYF. V usage is TRBV4-3 and J usage is TRBJ2-7, with 9 positions matching TRBD2. Trimming cost V 0 bases and J 0 bases; bases outside gene matches: 9. The CDR3 has 18 residues. Germline V gene lookup returns CDR1 LGHNA and CDR2 YSLEER.

The sample holds many counts of this clonotype. The chain has TRBV5-6 and TRBJ2-7, with 7 bases identical to TRBD1. This CDR3 has 16 residues. In germline, CDR1 is SGHDT, CDR2 YYEEEE. V was pared by 1 base and J by 5 bases, with 12 bases of the junction left unmatched. Here the CDR3 reads CASSLPHRGIVNEQYF. The CDR3 coding sequence is TGTGCCAGCAGCTTGCCCCACAGGGGAATAGTGAACGAGCAGTACTTC.

Ten or more counts support this clonotype. The rearrangement joins TRBV5-1 to TRBJ2-3, with 8 bases that match TRBD2. V was clipped by 5 bases and J by 0 bases; unmatched bases: 2. Germline V gene data show CDR1 as SGHRS and CDR2 as YFSETQ. The CDR3 length is 14 residues. CDR3 residues: CASRLAESTDTQYF. CDR3 coding DNA: TGCGCCAGCAGACTAGCGGAAAGCACAGATACGCAGTATTTT.

This clonotype was seen repeatedly, ten times or more. The chain recombines TRBV24-1 with TRBJ2-1, with TRBD1 identical over 11 bases. The CDR3 length is 16 residues. V lost 4 bases, J lost 1 base, and 2 bases stayed unmatched. CDR1 is KGHDR and CDR2 is SFDVKD in the germline V gene. The CDR3 spells CATSDRDRGSYNEQFF. The CDR3 nucleotides read TGTGCCACCAGTGACCGGGACAGGGGGTCCTACAATGAGCAGTTCTTC.

The sample holds many counts of this clonotype. V and J are TRBV7-6 and TRBJ1-6; no reliable D call. Germline CDR1 is SGHVS and CDR2 is FNYEAQ. Trimming shortened V by 4 bases and J by 7 bases, and 8 bases separated the two germline ends. The CDR3 is made up of 13 amino acids. The CDR3 nucleotides read TGTGCCAGCAGCTCACTAACCAATTCACCCCTCCACTTT. The encoded protein is CASSSLTNSPLHF.

V is TRBV18 and J is TRBJ2-1; D perhaps matches TRBD2 (5 bases). The V end was cut by 3 bases, the J end by 12 bases, with 12 bases between. The CDR3 runs 12 residues. Germline loops: CDR1 KGHSH, CDR2 LQKENI. As DNA, the CDR3 is TGTGCCAGCTCACCCAACCTACGGGGGCAGTTCTTC. This translates into CASSPNLRGQFF.

In its sample, this clonotype was seen many times. The chain carries TRBV5-1 and TRBJ2-2, with 11 positions matching TRBD1. The CDR3 sequence is 16 residues long. J lost 7 bases, V lost 3 bases, and 8 bases had no gene match. Germline values: CDR1 SGHRS, CDR2 YFSETQ. Here the CDR3 reads CASSSRTGGTVGELFF. The DNA of the CDR3 is TGCGCCAGCAGCTCCCGGACAGGGGGCACGGTCGGGGAGCTGTTTTTT. Using reference TRBV5-1 and TRBJ2-2 for the parts outside the CDR3, the full variable domain is KAGVTQTPRYLIKTRGQQVTLSCSPISGHRSVSWYQQTPGQGLQFLFEYFSETQRNKGNFPGRFSGRQFSNSRSEMNVSTLELGDSALYLCASSSRTGGTVGELFFGEGSRLTVL.

This clonotype was picked up many times. The V gene is TRBV20-1, the J gene TRBJ2-7, with 11 positions matching TRBD2. The CDR3 length is 14 residues. Germline V gives CDR1 DFQATT, CDR2 SNEGSKA (reference sequence). V was clipped by 6 bases and J by 2 bases; unmatched bases: 6. CDR3 nucleotide sequence: TGCAGTGCACCAACTAGCGGGAGACCCTACGAGCAGTACTTC. Translation gives CSAPTSGRPYEQYF.

This clonotype was observed many times. V is TRBV5-1 and J is TRBJ2-3; no reliable D call. From germline, CDR1 is SGHRS and CDR2 YFSETQ. V lost 0 bases, J lost 6 bases, and 5 bases lay in between. This CDR3 has 12 residues. CDR3 nucleotides: TGCGCCAGCAGCTTGGAGATGGATACGCAGTATTTT. Protein sequence: CASSLEMDTQYF.

This clonotype was seen repeatedly, ten times or more. The J gene is TRBJ2-7, the V gene TRBV20-1; 10 bases are shared with TRBD1. Trimming took 0 bases from V and 4 from J; bases not matched to a gene: 3. This CDR3 is built from 14 residues. CDR1 is DFQATT and CDR2 is SNEGSKA in the germline V gene (reference sequence). CDR3 in DNA: TGCAGTGCTAGAGAGACAGGGGGCGGTTACGAGCAGTACTTC. It encodes CSARETGGGYEQYF.

This clonotype was found many times. The J gene is TRBJ2-7, the V gene TRBV11-2; 8 bases agree with TRBD1. CDR1 and CDR2 (germline): SGHAT, FQNNGV. Losses at the gene ends were 4 bases for V and 3 bases for J; bases not matched to a gene: 8. This CDR3 spans 15 amino acids. This CDR3 reads CASSSPGTGHYEQYF. The CDR3 DNA sequence: TGTGCCAGCAGCTCCCCCGGGACAGGTCACTACGAGCAGTACTTC.

This clonotype occurred many times. V gene TRBV15 combines with J gene TRBJ2-2; D is unresolved. Trimming cost V 3 bases and J 2 bases, with 7 bases left between them. The germline CDR1 and CDR2 sequences are LNHNV and YYDKDF (reference sequence). The CDR3 runs to 14 residues. As DNA, the CDR3 is TGTGCCACCAGCAGCGGGTCAAACACCGGGGAGCTGTTTTTT. The encoded protein is CATSSGSNTGELFF. The full variable domain, in which reference TRBV15 and TRBJ2-2 provide the parts outside the CDR3, is DAMVIQNPRYQVTQFGKPVTLSCSQTLNHNVMYWYQQKSSQAPKLLFHYYDKDFNNEADTPDNFQSRRPNTSFCFLDIRSPGLGDTAMYLCATSSGSNTGELFFGEGSRLTVL.

This clonotype was found many times. V is TRBV28 and J is TRBJ2-7; 8 bases are shared with TRBD2. This CDR3 is built from 14 residues. The germline V gene has CDR1 MDHEN and CDR2 SYDVKM. V dropped 5 bases and J dropped 4; count of bases not matched to a gene: 7. The CDR3 reads CASSRRGLVYEQYF. CDR3 DNA sequence: TGTGCCAGCAGTCGTAGGGGACTAGTTTACGAGCAGTACTTC.

This clonotype was seen many times. This chain connects TRBV15 to TRBJ1-4; D not resolved. The V end was cut by 0 bases, the J end by 11 bases, with 10 bases between. There are 13 residues in the CDR3. Germline assignment: CDR1 LNHNV and CDR2 YYDKDF (reference sequence). CDR3 DNA sequence: TGTGCCACCAGCAGAGATTTCGGTGCGAAACTGTTTTTT. The encoded protein is CATSRDFGAKLFF.

This clonotype appeared many times. The chain is built from TRBV20-1 and TRBJ2-3; 8 nucleotides align to TRBD2. Germline CDR1 is DFQATT and CDR2 is SNEGSKA (reference sequence). The length of the CDR3 is 15 residues. Unmatched junction bases numbered 5, after V lost 0 bases and J lost 3 bases. The CDR3 coding sequence is TGCAGTGCTAGAGATGTAGCGGGGATAACAGATACGCAGTATTTT. Its translation is CSARDVAGITDTQYF.

The table lists this clonotype with many counts. The chain uses TRBV18 and TRBJ2-3, with D hard to call. Per the germline V gene, CDR1 is KGHSH and CDR2 is LQKENI. V shed 3 bases and J shed 2 bases, with 9 bases lying between them. The length of the CDR3 is 14 residues. CDR3 loop: CASSPFAVTDTQYF. The CDR3 nucleotides are TGTGCCAGCTCACCTTTTGCGGTCACAGATACGCAGTATTTT.

This clonotype was recorded at least ten times. J is TRBJ2-5 and V is TRBV5-1; 12 bases line up with TRBD2. In germline, CDR1 is SGHRS, CDR2 YFSETQ. This CDR3 is 16 amino acids long. V lost 5 bases and J lost 1; bases outside the gene matches: 6. The CDR3 DNA reads as TGCGCCAGCAGGACTACTAGCGGGGGGATCCAAGAGACCCAGTACTTC. It translates to CASRTTSGGIQETQYF.